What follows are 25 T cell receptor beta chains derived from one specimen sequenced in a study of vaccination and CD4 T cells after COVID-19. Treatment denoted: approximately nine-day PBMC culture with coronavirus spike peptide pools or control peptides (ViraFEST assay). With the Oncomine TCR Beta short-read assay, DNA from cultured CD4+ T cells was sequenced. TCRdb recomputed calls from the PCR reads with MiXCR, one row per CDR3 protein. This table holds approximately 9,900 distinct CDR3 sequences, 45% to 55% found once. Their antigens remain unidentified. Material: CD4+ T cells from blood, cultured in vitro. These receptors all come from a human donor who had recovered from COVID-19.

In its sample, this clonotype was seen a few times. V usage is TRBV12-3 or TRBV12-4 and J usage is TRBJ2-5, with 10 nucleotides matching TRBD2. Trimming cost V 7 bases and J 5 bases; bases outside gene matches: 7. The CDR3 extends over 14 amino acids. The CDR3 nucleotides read TGTGCCAGCACTATAGCGGGGGGTTTGGAGACCCAGTACTTC. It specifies CASTIAGGLETQYF.

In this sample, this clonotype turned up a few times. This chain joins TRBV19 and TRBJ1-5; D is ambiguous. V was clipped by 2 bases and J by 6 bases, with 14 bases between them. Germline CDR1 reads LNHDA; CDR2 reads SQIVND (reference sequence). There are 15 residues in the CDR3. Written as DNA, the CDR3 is TGTGCCAGTAGTATAAGGTGGACGGGGTTTCAGCCCCAGCATTTT. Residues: CASSIRWTGFQPQHF.

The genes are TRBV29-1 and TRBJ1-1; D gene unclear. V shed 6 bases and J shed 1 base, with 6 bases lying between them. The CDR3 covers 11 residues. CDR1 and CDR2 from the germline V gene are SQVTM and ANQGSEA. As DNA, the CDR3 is TGCAGCGTATTCGAGAACACTGAAGCTTTCTTT. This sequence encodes CSVFENTEAFF.

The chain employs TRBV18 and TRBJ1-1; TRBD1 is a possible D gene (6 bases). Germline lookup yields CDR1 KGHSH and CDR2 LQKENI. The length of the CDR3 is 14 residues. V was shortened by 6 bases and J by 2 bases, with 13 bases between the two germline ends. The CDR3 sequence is CASSRGGLNTEAFF. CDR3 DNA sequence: TGTGCCAGCTCGCGGGGGGGCTTAAACACTGAAGCTTTCTTT.

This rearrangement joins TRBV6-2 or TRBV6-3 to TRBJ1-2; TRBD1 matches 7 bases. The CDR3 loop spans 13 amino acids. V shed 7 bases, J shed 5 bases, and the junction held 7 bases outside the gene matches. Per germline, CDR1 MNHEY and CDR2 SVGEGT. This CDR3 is CASNRGRDYGYTF. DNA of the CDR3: TGTGCCAGCAACAGGGGCCGGGATTATGGCTACACCTTC.

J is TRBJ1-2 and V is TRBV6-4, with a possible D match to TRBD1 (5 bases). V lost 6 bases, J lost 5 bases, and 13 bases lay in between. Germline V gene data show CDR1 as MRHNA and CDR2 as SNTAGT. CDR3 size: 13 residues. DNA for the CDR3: TGTGCCAGCAGCCCCAGTGAGGGGTATGGCTACACCTTC. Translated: CASSPSEGYGYTF.

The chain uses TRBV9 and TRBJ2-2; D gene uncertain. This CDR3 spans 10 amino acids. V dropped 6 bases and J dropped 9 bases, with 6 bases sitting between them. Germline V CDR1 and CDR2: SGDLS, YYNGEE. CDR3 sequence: CASIGRELFF. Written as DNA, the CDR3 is TGTGCCAGCATAGGACGGGAGCTGTTTTTT.

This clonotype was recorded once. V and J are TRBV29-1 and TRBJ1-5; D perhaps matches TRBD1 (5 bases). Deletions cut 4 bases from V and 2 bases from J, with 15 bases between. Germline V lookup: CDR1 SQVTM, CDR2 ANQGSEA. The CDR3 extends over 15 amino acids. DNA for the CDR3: TGCAGCGTTGGGGACGGCCTTTTGGGCAATCAGCCCCAGCATTTT. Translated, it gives CSVGDGLLGNQPQHF.

CDR3 loop: CSPTRGGDEQFF. The CDR3 region has the DNA TGCAGTCCGACCAGGGGGGGGGATGAGCAGTTCTTC. The chain employs TRBV20-1 and TRBJ2-1; D is perhaps TRBD1 or TRBD2 (7 bases each). Germline V gene data show CDR1 as DFQATT and CDR2 as SNEGSKA (reference sequence). This CDR3 has 12 amino acids. Deletions cut 8 bases from V and 8 bases from J, with 16 bases between.

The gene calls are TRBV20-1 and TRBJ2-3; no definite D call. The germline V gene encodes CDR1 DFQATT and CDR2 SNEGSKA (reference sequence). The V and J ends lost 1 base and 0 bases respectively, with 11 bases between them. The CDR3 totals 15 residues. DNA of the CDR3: TGCAGTGCTAGAGCAGAGAAATCTAGCACAGATACGCAGTATTTT. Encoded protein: CSARAEKSSTDTQYF.

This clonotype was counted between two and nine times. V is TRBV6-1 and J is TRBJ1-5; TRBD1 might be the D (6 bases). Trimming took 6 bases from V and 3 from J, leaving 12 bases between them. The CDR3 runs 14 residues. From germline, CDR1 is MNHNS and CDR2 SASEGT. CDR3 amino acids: CASRGAQANQPQHF. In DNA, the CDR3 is TGTGCCAGCAGGGGGGCCCAGGCCAATCAGCCCCAGCATTTT.

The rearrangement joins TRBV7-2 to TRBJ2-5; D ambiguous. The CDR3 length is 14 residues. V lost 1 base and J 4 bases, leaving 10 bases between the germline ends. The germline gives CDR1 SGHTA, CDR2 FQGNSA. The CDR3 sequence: CASSLGVPGETQYF. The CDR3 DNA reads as TGTGCCAGCAGCTTAGGGGTCCCCGGAGAGACCCAGTACTTC.

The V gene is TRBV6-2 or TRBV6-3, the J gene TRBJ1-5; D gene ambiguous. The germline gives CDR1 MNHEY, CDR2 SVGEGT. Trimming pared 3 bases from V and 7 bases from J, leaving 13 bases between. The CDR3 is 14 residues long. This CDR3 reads CASSYLAEGQPQHF. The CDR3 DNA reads TGTGCCAGCAGTTATTTGGCTGAAGGCCAGCCCCAGCATTTT.

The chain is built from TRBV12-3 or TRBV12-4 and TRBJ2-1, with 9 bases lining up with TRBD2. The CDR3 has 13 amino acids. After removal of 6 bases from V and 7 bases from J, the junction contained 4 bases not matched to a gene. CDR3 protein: CASSRGGANEQFF. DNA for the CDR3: TGTGCCAGCAGCCGCGGGGGGGCAAATGAGCAGTTCTTC.

The CDR3, as DNA: TGTGCCAGCAGTTACTCAAATAGTGGGACCCCCGGATTCTTC. Protein product: CASSYSNSGTPGFF. The gene calls are TRBV6-5 and TRBJ2-1, with D perhaps being TRBD1 or TRBD2 (5 bases each). The CDR3 covers 14 residues. The V gene's germline CDR1 is MNHEY and CDR2 SVGAGI. Trimming stripped 0 bases from V and 16 bases from J, with 19 bases between.

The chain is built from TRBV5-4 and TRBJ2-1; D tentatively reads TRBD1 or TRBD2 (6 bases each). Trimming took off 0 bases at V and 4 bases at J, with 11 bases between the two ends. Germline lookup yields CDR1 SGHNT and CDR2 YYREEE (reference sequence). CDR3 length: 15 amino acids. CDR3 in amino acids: CASSLAGAAYNEQFF. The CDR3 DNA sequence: TGTGCCAGCAGCTTGGCGGGGGCCGCGTACAATGAGCAGTTCTTC.

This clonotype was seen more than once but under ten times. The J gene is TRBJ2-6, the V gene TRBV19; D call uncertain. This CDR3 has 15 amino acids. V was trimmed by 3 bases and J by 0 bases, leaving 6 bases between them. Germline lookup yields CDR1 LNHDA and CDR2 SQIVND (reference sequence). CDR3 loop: CASSMAGSGANVLTF. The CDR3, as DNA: TGTGCCAGTAGTATGGCCGGCTCTGGGGCCAACGTCCTGACTTTC.

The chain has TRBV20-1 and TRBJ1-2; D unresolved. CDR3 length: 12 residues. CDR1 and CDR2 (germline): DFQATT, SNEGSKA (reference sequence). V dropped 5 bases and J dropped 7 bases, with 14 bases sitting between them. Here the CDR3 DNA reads TGCAGTGCTGCAAGGGATGACTCTGGCTACACCTTC. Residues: CSAARDDSGYTF.

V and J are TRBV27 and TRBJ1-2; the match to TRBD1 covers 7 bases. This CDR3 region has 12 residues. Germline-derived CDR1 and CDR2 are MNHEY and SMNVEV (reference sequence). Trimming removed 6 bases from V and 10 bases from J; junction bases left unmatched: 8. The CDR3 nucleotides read TGTGCCAGCAGAAGACAGGGTTTAGCCTACACCTTC. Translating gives CASRRQGLAYTF.

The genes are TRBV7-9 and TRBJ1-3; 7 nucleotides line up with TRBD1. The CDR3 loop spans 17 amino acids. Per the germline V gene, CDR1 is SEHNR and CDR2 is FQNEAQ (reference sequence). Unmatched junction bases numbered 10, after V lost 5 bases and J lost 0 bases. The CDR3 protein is CASSPGTVESSGNTIYF. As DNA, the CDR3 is TGTGCCAGCAGCCCCGGGACAGTTGAAAGCTCTGGAAACACCATATATTTT.

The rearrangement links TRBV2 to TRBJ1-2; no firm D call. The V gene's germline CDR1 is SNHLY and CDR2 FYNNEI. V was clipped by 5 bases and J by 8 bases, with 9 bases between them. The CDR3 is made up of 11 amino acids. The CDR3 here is CASSSTPGYTF. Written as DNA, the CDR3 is TGTGCCAGCAGTTCCACCCCGGGCTACACCTTC.

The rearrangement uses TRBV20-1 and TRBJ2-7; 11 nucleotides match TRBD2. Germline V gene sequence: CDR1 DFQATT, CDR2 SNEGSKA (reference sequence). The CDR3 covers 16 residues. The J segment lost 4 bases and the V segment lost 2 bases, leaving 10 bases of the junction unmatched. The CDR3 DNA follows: TGCAGTGCTAGACCTACCGGACTAGCGGGCTCTTACGAGCAGTACTTC. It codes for CSARPTGLAGSYEQYF.

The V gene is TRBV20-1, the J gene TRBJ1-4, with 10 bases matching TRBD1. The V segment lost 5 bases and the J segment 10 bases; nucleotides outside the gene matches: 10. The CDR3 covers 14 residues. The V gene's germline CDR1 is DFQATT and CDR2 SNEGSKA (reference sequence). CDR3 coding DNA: TGCAGTGCTCCCGGGACAGGGGCGATGGGAAAACTGTTTTTT. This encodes CSAPGTGAMGKLFF.

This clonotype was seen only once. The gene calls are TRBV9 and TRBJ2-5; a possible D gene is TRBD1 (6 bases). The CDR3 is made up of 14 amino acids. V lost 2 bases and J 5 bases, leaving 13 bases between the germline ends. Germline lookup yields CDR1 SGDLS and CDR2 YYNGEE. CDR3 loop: CASSVAQGTETQYF. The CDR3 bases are TGTGCCAGCAGCGTCGCACAGGGTACGGAGACCCAGTACTTC.

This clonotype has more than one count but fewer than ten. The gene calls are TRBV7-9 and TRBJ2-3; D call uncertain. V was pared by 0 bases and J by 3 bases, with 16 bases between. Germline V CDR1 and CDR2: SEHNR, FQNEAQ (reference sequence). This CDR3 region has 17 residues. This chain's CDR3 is CASSLALYSEITDTQYF. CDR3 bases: TGTGCCAGCAGCTTAGCGTTGTACAGCGAGATTACAGATACGCAGTATTTT.